This T cell receptor (beta chain) is drawn from a study of cytomegalovirus exposure and HLA in healthy donors. General study results and limits: Earlier results showed most TCR beta V segments being productive about 87% or about 30% of the time.

V was cut by 2 bases and J by 6 bases, with 18 bases left in between. This CDR3 contains 16 residues. Germline CDR1 and CDR2: SGDLS and YYNGEE. PCR amplification relied on 60 Vbeta primers (plus 13 Jbeta primers). The repertoire was sequenced with immunoSEQ multiplex PCR; TCRdb's copy has only in-frame clones and lacks some. Of about 130,000 clones listed, over 65% are singletons. The table lists this clone with a few counts. Its antigen is unidentified. This sequence joins TRBV9 and TRBJ1-5, with D possibly TRBD1 on 5 matching bases. Sequencing was carried out using PBMCs. The origin of this receptor is a man aged 35 to 55 in good health and CMV-seropositive. For the CDR3, the DNA is TGTGCCAGCAGCGTCCCATTTAGAAGGGGCGGTCAGCCCCAGCATTTT. Translated: CASSVPFRRGGQPQHF.